This record concerns one T cell receptor beta chain sequence. The germline CDR1 and CDR2 sequences are MDHEN and SYDVKM. V was pared by 4 bases and J by 16 bases, with 25 bases of the junction left unmatched. This CDR3 is 17 amino acids long. Sequencing used immunoSEQ multiplex PCR; TCRdb keeps in-frame clones, though not all of them. The data show 65,000 to 95,000 clones, 75% to 85% seen once. These data belong to a study of blood T cell repertoires in COVID-19. Turning to the study itself: Sites in the United States, Italy and Spain provided acute and convalescent COVID-19 samples.

V gene TRBV28 combines with J gene TRBJ2-1; TRBD2 matches 7 bases. The sequencing input was peripheral blood. The source of this sequence is a woman in her fifties or sixties with acute or convalescent COVID-19. Written as DNA, the CDR3 is TGTGCCAGCAGTTCCCTGAGGGTTGCGGGGAGGGCCGATATAGCTTTCTTC. Translating it yields CASSSLRVAGRADIAFF.